This TCR beta chain was captured in a study of blood T cells in healthy people across ages. A sample-barcoded 5' primer and a J-beta primer mix were used in a second PCR of about 7 to 12 cycles. There were at least 3 million CDR3-containing paired-end reads obtained from each sample. TCRdb itself ran the 5' RACE reads through MiXCR, one entry per CDR3 protein. The repertoire holds over a million distinct CDR3 sequences, around 55% seen once, with under 8.5% in the top ten. V was clipped by 5 bases and J by 5 bases, with 16 bases between them. Germline V gene lookup returns CDR1 DFQATT and CDR2 SNEGSKA (reference sequence). The CDR3 sequence is 13 residues long.

V and J are TRBV20-1 and TRBJ2-7; D perhaps matches TRBD2 (5 bases). The material sequenced was blood. This TCR came from a man aged 18 to 29 in good health. CDR3 in amino acids: CSAPGDPNDEQYF. The CDR3 region has the DNA TGCAGTGCTCCCGGGGATCCCAACGACGAGCAGTACTTC.